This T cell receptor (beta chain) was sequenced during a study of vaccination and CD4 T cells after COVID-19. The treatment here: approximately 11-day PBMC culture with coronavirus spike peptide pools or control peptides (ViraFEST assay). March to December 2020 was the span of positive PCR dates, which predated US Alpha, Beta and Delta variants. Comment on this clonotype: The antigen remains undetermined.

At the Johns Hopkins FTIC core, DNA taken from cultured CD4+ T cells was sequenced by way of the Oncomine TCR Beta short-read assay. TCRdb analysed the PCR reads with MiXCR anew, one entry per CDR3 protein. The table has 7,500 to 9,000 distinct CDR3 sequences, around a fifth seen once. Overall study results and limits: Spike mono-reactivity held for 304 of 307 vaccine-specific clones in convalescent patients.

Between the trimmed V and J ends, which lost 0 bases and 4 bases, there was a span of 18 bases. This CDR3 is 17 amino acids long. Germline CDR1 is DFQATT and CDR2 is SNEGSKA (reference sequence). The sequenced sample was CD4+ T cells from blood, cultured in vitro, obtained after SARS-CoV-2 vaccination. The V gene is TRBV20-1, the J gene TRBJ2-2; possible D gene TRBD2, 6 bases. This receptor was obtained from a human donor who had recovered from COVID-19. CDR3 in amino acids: CSARDPGSGRGTGELFF. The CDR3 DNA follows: TGCAGTGCTAGAGATCCAGGGTCAGGGCGGGGCACCGGGGAGCTGTTTTTT.